This entry features one T cell receptor (beta chain) sequence. Its antigen is unknown. The germline V and J ends were trimmed by 6 bases and 0 bases, with 8 bases remaining between them. The CDR3 loop spans 13 amino acids. Germline CDR1 MGHDK, CDR2 SYGVNS. This entry is derived from a study of T cells in localized non-small cell lung cancer. Study-wide points: It remains possible that heterogeneity exists, since only one tumor region was sequenced. The highest T cell clonality was in uninvolved adjacent lung, above tumor.

Profiling relied on immunoSEQ multiplex PCR, and the TCRdb table lists in-frame clones only, not all of them. In the table there are about 33,000 clones, 85% to 90% of which are singletons. This chain uses TRBV25-1 with TRBJ1-1; no clear D. The sample here was peripheral blood, taken before any cancer treatment. The sequence derives from a male donor older than 55 with stage III lung adenocarcinoma. For the CDR3, the DNA is TGTGCCAGCAGGAGGTTATTGAACACTGAAGCTTTCTTT. Its protein is CASRRLLNTEAFF.